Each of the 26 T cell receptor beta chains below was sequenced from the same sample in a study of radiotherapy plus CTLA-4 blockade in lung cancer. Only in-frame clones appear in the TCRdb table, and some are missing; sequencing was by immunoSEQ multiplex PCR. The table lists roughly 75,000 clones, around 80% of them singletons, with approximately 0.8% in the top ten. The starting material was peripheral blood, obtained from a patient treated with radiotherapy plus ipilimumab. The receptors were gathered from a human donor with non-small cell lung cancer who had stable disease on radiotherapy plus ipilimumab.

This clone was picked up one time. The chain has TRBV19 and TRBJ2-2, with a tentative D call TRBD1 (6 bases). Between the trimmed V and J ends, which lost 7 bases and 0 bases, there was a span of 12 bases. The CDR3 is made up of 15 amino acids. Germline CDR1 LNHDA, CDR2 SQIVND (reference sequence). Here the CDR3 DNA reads TGTGCCAGTACCCCGAGGACAGCGAACACCGGGGAGCTGTTTTTT. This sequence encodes CASTPRTANTGELFF.

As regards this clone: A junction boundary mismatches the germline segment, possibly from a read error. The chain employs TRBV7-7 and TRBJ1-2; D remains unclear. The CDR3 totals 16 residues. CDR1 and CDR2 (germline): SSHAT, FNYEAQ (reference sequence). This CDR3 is CASSSGWSILNYGYTF. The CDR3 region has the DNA TGTGCTAGCAGCTCGGGATGGAGTATCCTTAACTATGGCTACACCTTC.

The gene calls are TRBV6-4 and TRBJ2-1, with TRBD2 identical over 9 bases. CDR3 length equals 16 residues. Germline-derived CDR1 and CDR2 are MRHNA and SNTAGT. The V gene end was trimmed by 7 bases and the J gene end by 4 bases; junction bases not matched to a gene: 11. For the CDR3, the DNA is TGTGCCAGCATCAGTAGCGGGGGCAACCCATACAATGAGCAGTTCTTC. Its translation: CASISSGGNPYNEQFF.

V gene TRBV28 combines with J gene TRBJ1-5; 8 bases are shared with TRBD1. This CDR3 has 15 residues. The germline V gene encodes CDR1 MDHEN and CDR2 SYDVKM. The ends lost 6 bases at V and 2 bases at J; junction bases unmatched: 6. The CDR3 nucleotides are TGTGCCAGCAGCCCGGGACAGGTGGGCAATCAGCCCCAGCATTTT. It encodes CASSPGQVGNQPQHF.

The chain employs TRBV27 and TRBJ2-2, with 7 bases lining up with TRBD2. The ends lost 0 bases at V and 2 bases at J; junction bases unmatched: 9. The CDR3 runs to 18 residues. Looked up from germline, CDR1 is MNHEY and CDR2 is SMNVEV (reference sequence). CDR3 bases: TGTGCCAGCAGTTTATCCCCCAGACTAGCCCGAAACACCGGGGAGCTGTTTTTT. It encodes CASSLSPRLARNTGELFF.

The CDR3 region has the DNA TGCGCCAGCAGCCTCAGGGGCCCACCGCCCTACGAGCAGTACTTC. It yields the protein CASSLRGPPPYEQYF. The gene calls are TRBV5-1 and TRBJ2-7, with a weak D call TRBD1 (6 bases). CDR3 length: 15 amino acids. Germline V gives CDR1 SGHRS, CDR2 YFSETQ. V lost 4 bases and J lost 2, with 16 bases in between.

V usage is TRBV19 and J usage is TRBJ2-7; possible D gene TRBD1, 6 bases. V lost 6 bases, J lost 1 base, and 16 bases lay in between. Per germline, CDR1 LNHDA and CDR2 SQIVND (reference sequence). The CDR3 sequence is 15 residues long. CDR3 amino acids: CASRSETGASYEQYF. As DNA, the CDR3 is TGTGCCAGTAGATCGGAGACAGGTGCTTCCTACGAGCAGTACTTC.

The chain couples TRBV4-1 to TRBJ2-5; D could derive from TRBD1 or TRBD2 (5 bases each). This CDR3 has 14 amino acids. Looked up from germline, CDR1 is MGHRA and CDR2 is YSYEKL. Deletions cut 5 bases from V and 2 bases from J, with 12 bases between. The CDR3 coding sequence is TGCGCCAGCAGCGTCGGGGCGATACAAGAGACCCAGTACTTC. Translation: CASSVGAIQETQYF.

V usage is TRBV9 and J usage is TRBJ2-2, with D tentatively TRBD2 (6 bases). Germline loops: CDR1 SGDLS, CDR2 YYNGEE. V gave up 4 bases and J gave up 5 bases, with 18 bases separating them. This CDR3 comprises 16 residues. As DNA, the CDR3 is TGTGCCAGCAGCTTATACCGGGAGCAAATTACCGGGGAGCTGTTTTTT. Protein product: CASSLYREQITGELFF.

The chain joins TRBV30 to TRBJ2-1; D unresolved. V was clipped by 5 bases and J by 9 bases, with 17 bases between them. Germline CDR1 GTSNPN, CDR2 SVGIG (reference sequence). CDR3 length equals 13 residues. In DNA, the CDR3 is TGTGCCTGGGGGGAAATAGCCGTTGGTGAGCAGTTCTTC. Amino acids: CAWGEIAVGEQFF. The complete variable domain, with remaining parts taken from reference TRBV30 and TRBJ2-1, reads SQTIHQWPATLVQPVGSPLSLECTVEGTSNPNLYWYRQAAGRGLQLLFYSVGIGQISSEVPQNLSASRPQDRQFILSSKKLLLSDSGFYLCAWGEIAVGEQFFGPGTRLTVL.

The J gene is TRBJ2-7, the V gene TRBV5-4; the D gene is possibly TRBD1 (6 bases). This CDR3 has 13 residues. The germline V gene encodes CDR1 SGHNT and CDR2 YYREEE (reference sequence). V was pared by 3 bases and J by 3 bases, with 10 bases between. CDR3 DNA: TGTGCCAGCAGCTACCCACAGGGCTACGAGCAGTACTTC. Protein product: CASSYPQGYEQYF. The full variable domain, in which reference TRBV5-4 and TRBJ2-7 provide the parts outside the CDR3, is ETGVTQSPTHLIKTRGQQVTLRCSSQSGHNTVSWYQQALGQGPQFIFQYYREEENGRGNFPPRFSGLQFPNYSSELNVNALELDDSALYLCASSYPQGYEQYFGPGTRLTVT.

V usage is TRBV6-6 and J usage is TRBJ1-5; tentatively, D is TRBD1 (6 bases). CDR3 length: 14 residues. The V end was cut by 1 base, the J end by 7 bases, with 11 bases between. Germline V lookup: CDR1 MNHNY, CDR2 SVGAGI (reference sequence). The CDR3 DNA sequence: TGTGCCAGCAGTTACTGGACAGAAGGGCAGCCCCAGCATTTT. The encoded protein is CASSYWTEGQPQHF.

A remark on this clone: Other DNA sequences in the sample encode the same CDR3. DNA of the CDR3: TGTGCCAGCAGGCGAGAACAGGGCGGGACTGAAGCTTTCTTT. It specifies CASRREQGGTEAFF. J is TRBJ1-1 and V is TRBV2; D is possibly TRBD1 (6 bases). Deletions cut 6 bases from V and 5 bases from J, with 16 bases between. Germline CDR1 is SNHLY and CDR2 is FYNNEI. CDR3 length: 14 amino acids.

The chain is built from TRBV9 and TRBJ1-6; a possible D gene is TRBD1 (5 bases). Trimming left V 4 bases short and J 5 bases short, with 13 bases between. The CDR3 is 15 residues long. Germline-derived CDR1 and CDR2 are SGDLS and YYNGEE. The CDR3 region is CASSSRGGNNSPLHF. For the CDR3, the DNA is TGTGCCAGCAGCAGCCGTGGGGGGAATAATTCACCCCTCCACTTT.

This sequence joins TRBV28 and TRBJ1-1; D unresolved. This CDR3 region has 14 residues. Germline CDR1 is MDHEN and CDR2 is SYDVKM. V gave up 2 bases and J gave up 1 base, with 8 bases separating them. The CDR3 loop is CASSLRAWNTEAFF. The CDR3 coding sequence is TGTGCCAGCAGTTTAAGGGCATGGAACACTGAAGCTTTCTTT.

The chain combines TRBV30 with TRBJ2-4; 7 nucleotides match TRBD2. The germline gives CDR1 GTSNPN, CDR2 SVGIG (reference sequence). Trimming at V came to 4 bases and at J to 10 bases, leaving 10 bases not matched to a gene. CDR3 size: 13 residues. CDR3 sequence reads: CAWTPANGGIQYF. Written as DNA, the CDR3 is TGTGCCTGGACCCCAGCGAACGGGGGGATTCAGTACTTC.

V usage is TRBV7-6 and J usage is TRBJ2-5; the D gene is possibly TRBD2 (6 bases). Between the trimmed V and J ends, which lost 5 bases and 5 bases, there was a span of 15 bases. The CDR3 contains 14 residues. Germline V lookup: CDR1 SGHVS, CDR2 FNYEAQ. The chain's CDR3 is CASSAGPGAETQYF. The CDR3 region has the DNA TGTGCCAGCAGCGCAGGTCCGGGAGCTGAGACCCAGTACTTC.

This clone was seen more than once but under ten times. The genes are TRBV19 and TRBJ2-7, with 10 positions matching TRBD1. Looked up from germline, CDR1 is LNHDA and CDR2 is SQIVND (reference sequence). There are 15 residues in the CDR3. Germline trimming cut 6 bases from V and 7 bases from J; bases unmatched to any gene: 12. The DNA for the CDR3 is TGTGCCAGTAGACCTCCCGGGACAGGGGAGAGGGAGCAGTACTTC. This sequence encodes CASRPPGTGEREQYF.

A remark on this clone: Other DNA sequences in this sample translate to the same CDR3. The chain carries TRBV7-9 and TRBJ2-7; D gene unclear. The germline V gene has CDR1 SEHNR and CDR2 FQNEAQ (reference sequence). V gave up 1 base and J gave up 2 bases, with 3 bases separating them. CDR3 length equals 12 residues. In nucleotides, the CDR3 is TGTGCCAGCAGCTTAGGAGCCTACGAGCAGTACTTC. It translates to CASSLGAYEQYF.

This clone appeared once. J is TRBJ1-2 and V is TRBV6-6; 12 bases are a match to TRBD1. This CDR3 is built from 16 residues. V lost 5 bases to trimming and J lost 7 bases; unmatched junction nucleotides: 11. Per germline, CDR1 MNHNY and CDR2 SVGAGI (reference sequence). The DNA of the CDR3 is TGTGCCAGCAGTCAGTATCCGGGACAGGGGGCGGGTGGCTACACCTTC. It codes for CASSQYPGQGAGGYTF.

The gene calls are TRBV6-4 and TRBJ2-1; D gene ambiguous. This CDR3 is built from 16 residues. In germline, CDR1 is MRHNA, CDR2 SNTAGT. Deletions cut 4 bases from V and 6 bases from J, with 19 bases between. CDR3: CASSVLVGYDPNEQFF. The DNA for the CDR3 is TGTGCCAGCAGTGTCTTAGTCGGCTATGACCCCAATGAGCAGTTCTTC.

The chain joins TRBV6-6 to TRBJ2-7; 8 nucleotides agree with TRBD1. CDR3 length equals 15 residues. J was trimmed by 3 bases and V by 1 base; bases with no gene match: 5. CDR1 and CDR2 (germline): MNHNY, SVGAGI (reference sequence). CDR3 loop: CASSYWTGLYYEQYF. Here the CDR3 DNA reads TGTGCCAGCAGTTACTGGACAGGGCTATACTACGAGCAGTACTTC.

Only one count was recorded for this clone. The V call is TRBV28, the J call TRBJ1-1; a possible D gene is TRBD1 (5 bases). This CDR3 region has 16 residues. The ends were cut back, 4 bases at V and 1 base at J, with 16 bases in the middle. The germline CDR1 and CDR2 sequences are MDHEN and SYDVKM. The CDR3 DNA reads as TGTGCCAGCAGTTCACTAAAGGACACGCGGAACACTGAAGCTTTCTTT. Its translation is CASSSLKDTRNTEAFF.

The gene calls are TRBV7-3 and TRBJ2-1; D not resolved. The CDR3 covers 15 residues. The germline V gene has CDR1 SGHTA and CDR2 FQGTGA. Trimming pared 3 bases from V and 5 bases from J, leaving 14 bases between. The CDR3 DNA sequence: TGTGCCAGCAGCTTCGGAACGGGTGGGAACAATGAGCAGTTCTTC. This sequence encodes CASSFGTGGNNEQFF.

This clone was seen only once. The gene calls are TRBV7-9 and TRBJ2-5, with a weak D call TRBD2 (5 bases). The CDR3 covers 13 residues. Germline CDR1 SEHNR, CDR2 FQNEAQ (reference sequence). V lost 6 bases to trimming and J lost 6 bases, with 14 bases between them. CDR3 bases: TGTGCCAGCAGGAGGGAGTCGGAGAAGACCCAGTACTTC. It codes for CASRRESEKTQYF. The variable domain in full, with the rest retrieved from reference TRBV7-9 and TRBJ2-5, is DTGVSQNPRHKITKRGQNVTFRCDPISEHNRLYWYRQTLGQGPEFLTYFQNEAQLEKSRLLSDRFSAERPKGSFSTLEIQRTEQGDSAMYLCASRRESEKTQYFGPGTRLLVL.

The CDR3 reads CASSPPRGALDTQYF. The CDR3 nucleotides read TGTGCCAGCTCACCACCGCGCGGGGCTCTGGATACGCAGTATTTT. This rearrangement joins TRBV18 to TRBJ2-3; D is possibly TRBD2 (6 bases). This CDR3 contains 15 residues. Per germline, CDR1 KGHSH and CDR2 LQKENI. V shed 0 bases and J shed 6 bases, with 13 bases lying between them.